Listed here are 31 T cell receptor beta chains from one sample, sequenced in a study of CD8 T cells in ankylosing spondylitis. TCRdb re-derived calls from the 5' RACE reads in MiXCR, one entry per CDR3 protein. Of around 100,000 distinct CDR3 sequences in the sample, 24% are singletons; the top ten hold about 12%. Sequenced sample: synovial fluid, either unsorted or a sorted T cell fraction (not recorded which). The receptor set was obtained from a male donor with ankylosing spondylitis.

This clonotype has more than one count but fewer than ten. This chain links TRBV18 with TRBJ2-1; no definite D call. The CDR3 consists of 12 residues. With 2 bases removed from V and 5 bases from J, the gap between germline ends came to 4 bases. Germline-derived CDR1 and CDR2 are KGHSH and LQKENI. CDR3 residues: CASSPGNNEQFF. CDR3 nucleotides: TGTGCCAGCTCACCAGGCAACAATGAGCAGTTCTTC. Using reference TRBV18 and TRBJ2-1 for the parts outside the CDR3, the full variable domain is NAGVMQNPRHLVRRRGQEARLRCSPMKGHSHVYWYRQLPEEGLKFMVYLQKENIIDESGMPKERFSAEFPKEGPSILRIQQVVRGDSAAYFCASSPGNNEQFFGPGTRLTVL.

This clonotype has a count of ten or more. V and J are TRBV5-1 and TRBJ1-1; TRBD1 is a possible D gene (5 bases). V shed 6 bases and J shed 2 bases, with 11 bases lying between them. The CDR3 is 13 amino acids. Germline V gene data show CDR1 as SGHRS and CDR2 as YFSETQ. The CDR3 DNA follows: TGCGCCAGCACCGAAGGGGTCAACACTGAAGCTTTCTTT. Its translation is CASTEGVNTEAFF.

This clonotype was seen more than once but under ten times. CDR3 residues: CASSLGLGGAYGYTF. DNA of the CDR3: TGCGCCAGCAGCTTGGGCTTGGGCGGGGCCTATGGCTACACCTTC. The chain has TRBV5-1 and TRBJ1-2, with TRBD1 as a possible D gene (5 bases). This CDR3 contains 15 residues. The V end lost 0 bases, the J end lost 4 bases, and 13 bases lay between the germline ends. Germline V CDR1 and CDR2: SGHRS, YFSETQ.

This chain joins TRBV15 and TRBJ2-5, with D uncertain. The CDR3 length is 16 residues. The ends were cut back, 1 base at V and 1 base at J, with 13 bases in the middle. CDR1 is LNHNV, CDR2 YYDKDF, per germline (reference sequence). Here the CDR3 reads CATSRGYEEAQETQYF. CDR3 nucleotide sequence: TGTGCCACCAGCAGAGGGTACGAAGAAGCCCAAGAGACCCAGTACTTC.

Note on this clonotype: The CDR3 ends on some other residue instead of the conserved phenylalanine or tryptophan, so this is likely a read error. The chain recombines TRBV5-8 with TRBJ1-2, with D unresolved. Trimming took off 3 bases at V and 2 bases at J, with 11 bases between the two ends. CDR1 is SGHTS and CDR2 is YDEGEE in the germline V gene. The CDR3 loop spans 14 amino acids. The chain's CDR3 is CASSSWTLNYGYTY. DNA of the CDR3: TGTGCCAGCAGCTCGTGGACCCTAAACTATGGCTACACCTAC.

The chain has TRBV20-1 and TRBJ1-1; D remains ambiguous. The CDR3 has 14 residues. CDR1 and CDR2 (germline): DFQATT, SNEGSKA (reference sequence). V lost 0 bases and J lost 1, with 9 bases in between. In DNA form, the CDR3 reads TGCAGTGCTAGAGATCCGGAAGGGAACACTGAAGCTTTCTTT. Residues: CSARDPEGNTEAFF.

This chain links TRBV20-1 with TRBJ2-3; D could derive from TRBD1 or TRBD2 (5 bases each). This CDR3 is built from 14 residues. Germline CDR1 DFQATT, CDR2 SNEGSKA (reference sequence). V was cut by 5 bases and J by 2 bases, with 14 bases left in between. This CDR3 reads CSAARERDTDTQYF. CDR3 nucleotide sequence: TGCAGTGCTGCCAGGGAGCGAGACACAGATACGCAGTATTTT.

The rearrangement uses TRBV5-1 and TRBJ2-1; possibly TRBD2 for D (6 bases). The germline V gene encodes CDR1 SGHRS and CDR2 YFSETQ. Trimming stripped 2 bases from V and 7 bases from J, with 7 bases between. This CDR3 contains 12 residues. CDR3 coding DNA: TGCGCCAGCAGCTTCGCGGGGAATGAGCAGTTCTTC. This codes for CASSFAGNEQFF.

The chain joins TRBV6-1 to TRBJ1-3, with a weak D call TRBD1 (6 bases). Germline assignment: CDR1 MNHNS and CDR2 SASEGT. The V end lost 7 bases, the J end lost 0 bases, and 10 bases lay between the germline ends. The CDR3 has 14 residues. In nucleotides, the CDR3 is TGTGCCAGCACACAGGGACCCTCTGGAAACACCATATATTTT. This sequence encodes CASTQGPSGNTIYF.

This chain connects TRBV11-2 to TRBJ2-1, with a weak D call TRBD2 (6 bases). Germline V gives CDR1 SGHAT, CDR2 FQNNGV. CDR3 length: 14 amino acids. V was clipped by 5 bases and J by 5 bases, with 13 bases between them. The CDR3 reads CASSPLTGDNEQFF. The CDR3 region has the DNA TGTGCCAGCAGCCCCCTTACGGGAGACAATGAGCAGTTCTTC.

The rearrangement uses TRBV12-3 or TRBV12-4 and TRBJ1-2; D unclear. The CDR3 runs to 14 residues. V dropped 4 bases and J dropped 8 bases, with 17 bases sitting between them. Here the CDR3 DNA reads TGTGCCAGCAGTTCTACCCCAGACGCCTTGGGCTACACCTTC. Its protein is CASSSTPDALGYTF.

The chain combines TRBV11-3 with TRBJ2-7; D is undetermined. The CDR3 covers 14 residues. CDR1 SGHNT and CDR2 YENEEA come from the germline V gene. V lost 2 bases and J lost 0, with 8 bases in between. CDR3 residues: CASSLSPNSYEQYV. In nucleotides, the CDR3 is TGTGCCAGCAGCTTATCACCGAACTCCTACGAGCAGTACGTC.

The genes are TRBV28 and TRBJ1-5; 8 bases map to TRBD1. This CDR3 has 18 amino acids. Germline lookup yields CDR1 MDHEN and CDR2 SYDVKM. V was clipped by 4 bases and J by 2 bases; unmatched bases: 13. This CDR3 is CASSSPGQELYGNQPQHF. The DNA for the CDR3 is TGTGCCAGCAGTTCCCCGGGACAGGAGTTGTATGGCAATCAGCCCCAGCATTTT.

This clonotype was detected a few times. CDR3 DNA sequence: TGCGCCAGCAGCGCGGACAGGGGGCTTCGAACTAATGAAAAACTGTTTTTT. It translates to CASSADRGLRTNEKLFF. The rearrangement links TRBV5-1 to TRBJ1-4, with TRBD1 matching 11 bases. With V trimmed by 4 bases and J by 1 base, 6 bases remained unmatched. Germline V gives CDR1 SGHRS, CDR2 YFSETQ. The CDR3 spans 17 residues.

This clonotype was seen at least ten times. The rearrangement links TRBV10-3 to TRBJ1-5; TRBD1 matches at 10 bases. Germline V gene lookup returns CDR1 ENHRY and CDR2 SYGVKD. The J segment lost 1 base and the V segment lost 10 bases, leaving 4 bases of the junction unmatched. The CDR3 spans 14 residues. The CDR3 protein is CATDRGQSNQPQHF. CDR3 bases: TGTGCCACCGACAGGGGGCAAAGCAATCAGCCCCAGCATTTT.

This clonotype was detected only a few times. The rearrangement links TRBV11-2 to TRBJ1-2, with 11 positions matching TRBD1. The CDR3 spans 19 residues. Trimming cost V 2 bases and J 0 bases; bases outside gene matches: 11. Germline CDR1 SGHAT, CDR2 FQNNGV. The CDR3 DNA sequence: TGTGCCAGCAGCTTATTGGGGACAGGGGGTAGACCGACTAACTATGGCTACACCTTC. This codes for CASSLLGTGGRPTNYGYTF.

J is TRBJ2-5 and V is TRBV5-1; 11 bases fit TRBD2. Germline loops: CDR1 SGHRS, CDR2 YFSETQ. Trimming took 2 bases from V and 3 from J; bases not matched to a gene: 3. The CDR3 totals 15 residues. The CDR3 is CASSFRLAGKETQYF. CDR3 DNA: TGCGCCAGCAGCTTTAGACTAGCGGGAAAAGAGACCCAGTACTTC.

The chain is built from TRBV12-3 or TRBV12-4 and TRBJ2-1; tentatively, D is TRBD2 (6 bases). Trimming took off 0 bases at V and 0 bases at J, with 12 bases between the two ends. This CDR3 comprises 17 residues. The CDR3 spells CASSLAGLSRSYNEQFF. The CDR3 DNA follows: TGTGCCAGCAGTTTAGCCGGACTATCCCGCTCCTACAATGAGCAGTTCTTC.

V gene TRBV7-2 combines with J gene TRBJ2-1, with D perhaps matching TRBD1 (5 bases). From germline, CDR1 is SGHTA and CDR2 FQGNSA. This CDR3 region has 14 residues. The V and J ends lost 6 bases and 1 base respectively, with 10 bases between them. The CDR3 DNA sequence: TGTGCCAGCAGTAACCCAGGGTCCTACAATGAGCAGTTCTTC. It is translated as CASSNPGSYNEQFF.

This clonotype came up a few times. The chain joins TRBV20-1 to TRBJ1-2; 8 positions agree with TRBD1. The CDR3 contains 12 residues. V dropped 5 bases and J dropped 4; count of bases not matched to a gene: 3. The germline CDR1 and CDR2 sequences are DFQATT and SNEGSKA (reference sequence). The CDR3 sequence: CSAPDRVYGYTF. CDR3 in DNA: TGCAGTGCTCCGGACAGGGTCTATGGCTACACCTTC.

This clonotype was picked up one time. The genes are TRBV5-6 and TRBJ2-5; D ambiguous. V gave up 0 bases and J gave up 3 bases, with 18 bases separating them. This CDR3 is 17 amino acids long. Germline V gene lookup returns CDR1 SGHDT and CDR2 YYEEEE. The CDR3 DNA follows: TGTGCCAGCAGCTTGGCCGGGCCCACGCCCGATGAAGAGACCCAGTACTTC. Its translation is CASSLAGPTPDEETQYF.

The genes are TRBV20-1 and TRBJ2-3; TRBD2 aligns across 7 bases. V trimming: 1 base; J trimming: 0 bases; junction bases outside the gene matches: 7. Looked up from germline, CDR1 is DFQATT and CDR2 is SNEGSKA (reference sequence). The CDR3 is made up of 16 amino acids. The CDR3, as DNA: TGCAGTGCTAGAGTTCCTAGCGGATATAGCACAGATACGCAGTATTTT. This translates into CSARVPSGYSTDTQYF.

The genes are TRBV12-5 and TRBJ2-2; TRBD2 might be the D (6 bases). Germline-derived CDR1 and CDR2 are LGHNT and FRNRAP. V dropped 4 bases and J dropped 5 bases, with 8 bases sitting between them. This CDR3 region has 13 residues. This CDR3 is CASGWGETGELFF. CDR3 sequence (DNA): TGTGCTAGTGGTTGGGGGGAAACCGGGGAGCTGTTTTTT.

CDR3 nucleotides: TGTGCCAGCAGTTACTGGGGGTTGACCCCAGATACGCAGTATTTT. Translated, it gives CASSYWGLTPDTQYF. The rearrangement joins TRBV6-2 or TRBV6-3 to TRBJ2-3; D is tentatively TRBD1 or TRBD2 (5 bases each). There are 15 residues in the CDR3. Germline V gene sequence: CDR1 MNHEY, CDR2 SVGEGT. V was clipped by 1 base and J by 4 bases, with 12 bases between them.

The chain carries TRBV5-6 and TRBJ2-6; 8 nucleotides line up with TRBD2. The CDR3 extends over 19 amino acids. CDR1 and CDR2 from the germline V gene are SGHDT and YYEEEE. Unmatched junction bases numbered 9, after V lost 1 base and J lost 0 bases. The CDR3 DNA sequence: TGTGCCAGCAGCTTGTCATCGGGGGGGTTCCTCTCTGGGGCCAACGTCCTGACTTTC. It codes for CASSLSSGGFLSGANVLTF.

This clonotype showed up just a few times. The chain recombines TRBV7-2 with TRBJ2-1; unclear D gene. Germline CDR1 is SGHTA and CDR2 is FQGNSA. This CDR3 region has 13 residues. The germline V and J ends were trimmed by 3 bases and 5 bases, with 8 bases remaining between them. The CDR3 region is CASSFAQHNEQFF. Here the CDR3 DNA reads TGTGCCAGCAGCTTTGCACAGCACAATGAGCAGTTCTTC. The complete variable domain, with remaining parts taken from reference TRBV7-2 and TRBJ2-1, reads GAGVSQSPSNKVTEKGKDVELRCDPISGHTALYWYRQSLGQGLEFLIYFQGNSAPDKSGLPSDRFSAERTGGSVSTLTIQRTQQEDSAVYLCASSFAQHNEQFFGPGTRLTVL.

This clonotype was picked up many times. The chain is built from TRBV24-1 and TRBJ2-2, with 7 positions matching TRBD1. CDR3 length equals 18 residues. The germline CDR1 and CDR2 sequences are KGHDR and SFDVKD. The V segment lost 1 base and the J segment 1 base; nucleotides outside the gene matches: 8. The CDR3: CATSDFGTGAKNTGELFF. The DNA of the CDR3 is TGTGCCACCAGTGATTTCGGTACAGGGGCTAAGAACACCGGGGAGCTGTTTTTT.

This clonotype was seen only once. This CDR3 is CASSERGGGVSSYNSPLHF. The DNA of the CDR3 is TGTGCCAGCAGTGAAAGGGGAGGGGGCGTGAGCTCCTATAATTCACCCCTCCACTTT. This sequence joins TRBV2 and TRBJ1-6, with 7 bases that match TRBD1. Germline CDR1 SNHLY, CDR2 FYNNEI. V shed 2 bases, J shed 0 bases, and the junction held 10 bases outside the gene matches. The CDR3 covers 19 residues.

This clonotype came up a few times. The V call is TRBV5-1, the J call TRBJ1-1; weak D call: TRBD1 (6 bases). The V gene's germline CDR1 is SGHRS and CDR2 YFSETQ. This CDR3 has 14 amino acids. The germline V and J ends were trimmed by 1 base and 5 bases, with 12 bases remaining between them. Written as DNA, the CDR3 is TGCGCCAGCAGCTTGTGGGGGGCGGGAACTGAAGCTTTCTTT. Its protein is CASSLWGAGTEAFF.

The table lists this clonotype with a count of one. The CDR3 here is CASSPTGFGVNIQYF. The CDR3 nucleotides are TGTGCCAGCAGCCCGACAGGGTTTGGGGTAAACATTCAGTACTTC. The chain recombines TRBV6-1 with TRBJ2-4; TRBD1 matches 7 bases. Looked up from germline, CDR1 is MNHNS and CDR2 is SASEGT. The trim removed 6 bases at V and 6 bases at J, leaving 11 bases unmatched. This CDR3 is 15 amino acids long.

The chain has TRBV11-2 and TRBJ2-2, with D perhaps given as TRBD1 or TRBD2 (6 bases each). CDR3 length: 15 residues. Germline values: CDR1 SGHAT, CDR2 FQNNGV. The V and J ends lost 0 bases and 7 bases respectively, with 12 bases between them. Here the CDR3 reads CASSLEGGAIGELFF. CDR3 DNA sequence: TGTGCCAGCAGCTTAGAGGGGGGCGCGATCGGGGAGCTGTTTTTT.